This T cell receptor beta chain was profiled in a study of T cells in Graves' hyperthyroidism and ophthalmopathy. General study findings and limits: In blood, most of the thyroid clonotypes expanded above 0.001 were also present. The model made its ophthalmopathy prediction, and onset followed a median approximately six months later.

V was shortened by 4 bases and J by 5 bases, with 12 bases between the two germline ends. This CDR3 contains 14 residues. Germline V gene sequence: CDR1 SGHVS, CDR2 FQNEAQ. RNA transcripts served as the template for amplifying TCR beta CDR3 regions. Initially, a first-round RT-PCR of the TCR CDR3 employed the HTBI primer set. One entry per CDR3 protein, called by TCRdb with MiXCR from the multiplex PCR reads. The top ten clones hold 31% of a sample with 700,000 to 950,000 distinct CDR3 sequences, approximately 36% of them seen once. As for this clonotype: No antigen is known for it.

The sample taken for sequencing was blood. This clonotype was sampled from a middle-aged woman with Graves' hyperthyroidism. The chain employs TRBV7-8 and TRBJ1-5, with a possible D match to TRBD1 (5 bases). CDR3 sequence: CASSSGTEDQPQHF. Written as DNA, the CDR3 is TGTGCCAGCAGCTCCGGGACTGAAGATCAGCCCCAGCATTTT.